Described below is a single T cell receptor (beta chain) sequence and its context. The antigen remains undetermined. V trimming: 1 base; J trimming: 0 bases; junction bases outside the gene matches: 15. Germline CDR1 is SGHVS and CDR2 is FQNEAQ. CDR3 length equals 20 residues. Naive or memory CD4+ cells were cultured 1:1 with T cell-depleted PBMCs plus CEF. Survey-level TCR-beta sequencing used DNA from CEF-cultured naive and memory CD4+ T cells. The data were produced by immunoSEQ multiplex PCR, yet TCRdb's version contains in-frame clones alone and is incomplete. Of 30,000 to 45,000 clones in the sample, approximately 80% were seen once. The record originates from a study of CD4 T cells in relation to SARS-CoV-2 and coronaviruses. Overall study context: After roughly eleven days of antigen culture, PBMC TCR beta CDR3s were sequenced. Study-wide findings and caveats: The cross-reactivity analysis covered only spike protein, not other viral proteins.

The TCR sequence derives from an adult with COVID-19. This chain uses TRBV7-8 with TRBJ2-1, with 7 bases matching TRBD2. Sequenced sample: memory CD4+ T cells from PBMCs, cultured in vitro. CDR3 protein: CASSLGLTSERLSSYNEQFF. DNA for the CDR3: TGTGCCAGCAGCTTAGGACTCACTAGCGAGCGCCTTAGCTCCTACAATGAGCAGTTCTTC.